What follows are 30 T cell receptor beta chains derived from one specimen sequenced in a study of spatial heterogeneity in lung cancer. Time point denoted: sample taken at primary tumor resection. Findings and limits, study-wide: It was found that expanded intratumoral alpha and beta TCR counts tracked tumor mutation counts.

TCRdb reprocessed the 5' RACE reads via MiXCR and lists one record per CDR3 protein. The sample yields 7,500 or so distinct CDR3 sequences, 11% to 15% seen once. Which antigens these TCRs recognize remains unknown. The sequences come from lung tumor tissue, collected at surgery. The source is a female donor with early-stage non-small cell lung cancer.

This clonotype has a count of ten or more. V and J are TRBV10-3 and TRBJ1-4, with D maybe TRBD1 (5 bases). The germline gives CDR1 ENHRY, CDR2 SYGVKD. This CDR3 contains 14 residues. Trimming shortened V by 3 bases and J by 6 bases, and 11 bases separated the two germline ends. The CDR3 loop is CAISDGGADEKLFF. The CDR3 coding sequence is TGTGCCATCAGTGATGGGGGAGCGGATGAAAAACTGTTTTTT.

This clonotype is deemed medium-sized. The CDR3 DNA reads as TGTGCCAGCTCTGGCGGGGGGGACACCGGGGAGCTGTTTTTT. Residues: CASSGGGDTGELFF. The rearrangement joins TRBV6-1 to TRBJ2-2, with 9 bases that match TRBD2. Germline V gene data show CDR1 as MNHNS and CDR2 as SASEGT. The CDR3 contains 14 residues. Germline trimming cut 8 bases from V and 3 bases from J; bases unmatched to any gene: 4.

This clonotype was found a few times. This chain links TRBV7-3 with TRBJ1-1; TRBD1 might be the D (5 bases). Trimming pared 6 bases from V and 7 bases from J, leaving 18 bases between. The CDR3 has 14 residues. Germline CDR1 reads SGHTA; CDR2 reads FQGTGA. CDR3 residues: CASSSSGDVVEAFF. The CDR3 coding sequence is TGTGCCAGCAGTTCGTCGGGGGATGTGGTTGAAGCTTTCTTT.

The genes are TRBV6-5 and TRBJ1-5; a possible D gene is TRBD1 (6 bases). The CDR3 is made up of 14 amino acids. CDR1 is MNHEY and CDR2 is SVGAGI in the germline V gene. V was clipped by 4 bases and J by 0 bases, with 7 bases between them. The DNA of the CDR3 is TGTGCCAGCAGTTTAGGGGGTAGCAATCAGCCCCAGCATTTT. Its translation is CASSLGGSNQPQHF.

The table lists this clonotype with many counts. V gene TRBV27 combines with J gene TRBJ1-5; the D gene is possibly TRBD1 (6 bases). Per the germline V gene, CDR1 is MNHEY and CDR2 is SMNVEV (reference sequence). CDR3 length equals 15 residues. V was trimmed by 3 bases and J by 6 bases, leaving 15 bases between them. The CDR3 spells CASSFSNRASQPQHF. CDR3 nucleotide sequence: TGTGCCAGCAGTTTCTCCAACAGGGCGAGTCAGCCCCAGCATTTT.

This clonotype was seen many times. This chain connects TRBV7-8 to TRBJ1-6; D might be TRBD1 (6 bases). The CDR3 has 17 residues. Trimming took 4 bases from V and 9 from J, leaving 22 bases between them. CDR1 is SGHVS and CDR2 is FQNEAQ in the germline V gene. CDR3 DNA sequence: TGTGCCAGCAGCTCTACTCGGAGGGGACAACAATTTTCACCCCTCCACTTT. Protein: CASSSTRRGQQFSPLHF.

The sample holds a few counts of this clonotype. The chain combines TRBV9 with TRBJ2-3; 12 nucleotides line up with TRBD2. CDR1 is SGDLS and CDR2 is YYNGEE in the germline V gene. CDR3 length: 17 residues. The ends lost 0 bases at V and 5 bases at J; junction bases unmatched: 7. The CDR3 region has the DNA TGTGCCAGCAGCGTAGACCTAGCGGGGGGGCCAGGAGATACGCAGTATTTT. Translation gives CASSVDLAGGPGDTQYF.

This clonotype was seen at least ten times. The chain combines TRBV27 with TRBJ1-5, with D hard to call. CDR1 and CDR2 (germline): MNHEY, SMNVEV (reference sequence). This CDR3 contains 13 residues. Trimming shortened V by 3 bases and J by 4 bases, and 7 bases separated the two germline ends. CDR3 sequence reads: CASSFRENQPQHF. In DNA, the CDR3 is TGTGCCAGCAGTTTTAGGGAGAATCAGCCCCAGCATTTT.

The chain has TRBV12-3 or TRBV12-4 and TRBJ2-5, with 8 bases identical to TRBD1. Trimming removed 6 bases from V and 5 bases from J; junction bases left unmatched: 14. CDR3 length: 16 amino acids. CDR3 region: CASSLRVQGGGETQYF. DNA of the CDR3: TGTGCCAGCAGCTTGAGAGTACAGGGGGGAGGTGAGACCCAGTACTTC.

Judged by abundance, this clonotype is medium-sized (0.01 to 0.1%). CDR3 bases: TGCAGTGCTAGATCCCGACTAGCGGGGGGAGAGCAGTACTTC. It yields the protein CSARSRLAGGEQYF. This chain connects TRBV20-1 to TRBJ2-7; 13 bases line up with TRBD2. Per germline, CDR1 DFQATT and CDR2 SNEGSKA (reference sequence). J was trimmed by 7 bases and V by 2 bases; bases with no gene match: 5. The CDR3 spans 14 residues.

This clonotype appeared many times. J is TRBJ2-2 and V is TRBV11-1; D gene unclear. The CDR3 totals 16 residues. The germline gives CDR1 SGHAT, CDR2 FQDESV (reference sequence). V was trimmed by 1 base and J by 1 base, leaving 10 bases between them. This CDR3 is CASSLGALQNTGELFF. For the CDR3, the DNA is TGTGCCAGCAGCTTAGGAGCTCTCCAGAACACCGGGGAGCTGTTTTTT.

This clonotype was recorded many times. V is TRBV7-9 and J is TRBJ2-3; D perhaps matches TRBD2 (5 bases). This CDR3 spans 15 amino acids. Germline loops: CDR1 SEHNR, CDR2 FQNEAQ (reference sequence). Trimming took 4 bases from V and 1 from J, leaving 12 bases between them. The DNA of the CDR3 is TGTGCCAGCAGCTCTTGGCTAGCCGGCACAGATACGCAGTATTTT. As protein: CASSSWLAGTDTQYF.

This clonotype was detected many times. This chain links TRBV19 with TRBJ1-5, with D perhaps matching TRBD1 (6 bases). This CDR3 spans 14 amino acids. Germline CDR1 LNHDA, CDR2 SQIVND (reference sequence). V shed 3 bases and J shed 5 bases, with 11 bases lying between them. CDR3 amino acids: CASSIRRGYQPQHF. The CDR3, as DNA: TGTGCCAGTAGTATCAGGAGGGGGTATCAGCCCCAGCATTTT.

By sample share, this clonotype is medium-sized. The chain links TRBV23-1 to TRBJ1-4; D unresolved. TRBV23-1 is an open reading frame, and its role is uncertain. V lost 6 bases, J lost 0 bases, and 17 bases lay in between. There are 17 residues in the CDR3. The CDR3 spells CASSPSAFDATNEKLFF. In DNA form, the CDR3 reads TGCGCCAGCAGCCCATCGGCATTCGATGCAACTAATGAAAAACTGTTTTTT.

By sample fraction, this clonotype is medium-sized. The V call is TRBV20-1, the J call TRBJ1-6, with 8 bases lining up with TRBD1. The CDR3 consists of 15 residues. The V gene's germline CDR1 is DFQATT and CDR2 SNEGSKA (reference sequence). The V gene end was trimmed by 4 bases and the J gene end by 8 bases; junction bases not matched to a gene: 10. CDR3 protein: CSATQSTGVYSPLHF. The DNA for the CDR3 is TGCAGTGCTACCCAGTCGACAGGGGTCTATTCACCCCTCCACTTT.

The V and J genes are TRBV20-1 and TRBJ2-1; 8 nucleotides match TRBD2. The junction had 14 bases not matched to a gene; V was cut back by 3 bases and J by 10 bases. This CDR3 is 15 amino acids long. CDR1 and CDR2 from the germline V gene are DFQATT and SNEGSKA (reference sequence). The CDR3 spells CSASGGPRLAKEQFF. As DNA, the CDR3 is TGCAGTGCTAGTGGGGGGCCCAGACTAGCGAAGGAGCAGTTCTTC.

This clonotype was found many times. This chain uses TRBV28 with TRBJ2-3; tentatively, D is TRBD1 (5 bases). V was trimmed by 6 bases and J by 5 bases, leaving 9 bases between them. Germline CDR1 MDHEN, CDR2 SYDVKM. The CDR3 contains 12 residues. As DNA, the CDR3 is TGTGCCAGCAGCAGGGTGATAGATACGCAGTATTTT. It encodes CASSRVIDTQYF.

There are many counts of this clonotype. The chain carries TRBV7-8 and TRBJ1-4, with a possible D match to TRBD1 (6 bases). The V end lost 0 bases, the J end lost 8 bases, and 16 bases lay between the germline ends. The CDR3 runs 16 residues. Germline CDR1 reads SGHVS; CDR2 reads FQNEAQ. The CDR3 nucleotides are TGTGCCAGCAGCTTAGCCTTCCAGGGGCGGTCCGAAAAACTGTTTTTT. Translated: CASSLAFQGRSEKLFF.

Many counts were recorded for this clonotype. V gene TRBV7-9 combines with J gene TRBJ2-3; the match to TRBD2 covers 9 bases. The CDR3 sequence is 16 residues long. Germline V gene lookup returns CDR1 SEHNR and CDR2 FQNEAQ (reference sequence). The junction had 10 bases not matched to a gene; V was cut back by 5 bases and J by 4 bases. DNA for the CDR3: TGTGCCAGCAGCCGCCTCGTAGCGGGGGCTTCAGATACGCAGTATTTT. Translation gives CASSRLVAGASDTQYF.

This clonotype qualifies as medium-sized. The gene calls are TRBV14 and TRBJ2-7, with D unclear. The CDR3 sequence is 16 residues long. CDR1 SGHDN and CDR2 FVKESK come from the germline V gene. Trimming cost V 2 bases and J 0 bases, with 14 bases left between them. CDR3 bases: TGTGCCAGCAGCCAAAGGTCGGCGCCGAGCTCCTACGAGCAGTACTTC. Amino acid sequence: CASSQRSAPSSYEQYF.

This clonotype was counted ten times or more. The chain links TRBV7-2 to TRBJ2-7, with 8 bases that match TRBD2. Trimming at V came to 1 base and at J to 1 base, leaving 6 bases not matched to a gene. This CDR3 spans 16 amino acids. Germline V lookup: CDR1 SGHTA, CDR2 FQGNSA. The CDR3 loop reads CASSLDSGGASYEQYF. In DNA, the CDR3 is TGTGCCAGCAGCTTAGACAGCGGGGGAGCTTCCTACGAGCAGTACTTC.

Judged by abundance, this clonotype is medium-sized (0.01 to 0.1%). This chain connects TRBV10-3 to TRBJ2-2; D is uncertain. This CDR3 region has 14 residues. V was trimmed by 0 bases and J by 4 bases, leaving 6 bases between them. The V gene's germline CDR1 is ENHRY and CDR2 SYGVKD. CDR3 region: CAISESGSTGELFF. The CDR3 DNA follows: TGTGCCATCAGTGAGTCGGGATCCACCGGGGAGCTGTTTTTT.

The chain carries TRBV5-1 and TRBJ2-3; TRBD2 agrees at 14 bases. The CDR3 runs 17 residues. Germline V gives CDR1 SGHRS, CDR2 YFSETQ. The trim removed 3 bases at V and 2 bases at J, leaving 5 bases unmatched. The CDR3, as DNA: TGCGCCAGCAGCTCCGGACTAGCGGGGGGACTCACAGATACGCAGTATTTT. The encoded protein is CASSSGLAGGLTDTQYF.

This clonotype counts as medium-sized. The chain recombines TRBV4-3 with TRBJ1-4; D gene uncertain. Germline lookup yields CDR1 LGHNA and CDR2 YSLEER. Trimming cost V 0 bases and J 11 bases, with 16 bases left between them. This CDR3 has 15 amino acids. CDR3 amino acids: CASSQDGLRMNKLFF. DNA of the CDR3: TGCGCCAGCAGCCAAGATGGCCTTCGAATGAATAAACTGTTTTTT.

This clonotype was seen many times. V gene TRBV6-5 combines with J gene TRBJ1-5; TRBD1 is a possible D gene (6 bases). Trimming pared 6 bases from V and 2 bases from J, leaving 17 bases between. The CDR3 spans 16 residues. Germline V CDR1 and CDR2: MNHEY, SVGAGI. The CDR3, as DNA: TGTGCCAGCAGAAAACGAAATCAGGGGCGCAATCAGCCCCAGCATTTT. Its translation: CASRKRNQGRNQPQHF.

The gene calls are TRBV3-1 and TRBJ2-7; unclear D gene. The V end lost 1 base, the J end lost 2 bases, and 9 bases lay between the germline ends. The length of the CDR3 is 14 residues. Looked up from germline, CDR1 is LGHDT and CDR2 is YNNKEL (reference sequence). The CDR3 region is CASSQGYRPYEQYF. In DNA form, the CDR3 reads TGTGCCAGCAGCCAAGGCTACCGTCCCTACGAGCAGTACTTC.

The chain uses TRBV29-1 and TRBJ1-2; D unclear. CDR3 length equals 12 residues. Germline CDR1 reads SQVTM; CDR2 reads ANQGSEA. Between the trimmed V and J ends, which lost 7 bases and 4 bases, there was a span of 13 bases. The CDR3: CSALSHPYGYTF. The CDR3 DNA reads TGCAGCGCCCTATCACACCCCTATGGCTACACCTTC.

This clonotype occurred many times. Given a much more abundant clone one base away, this may be a read error. The chain recombines TRBV7-9 with TRBJ1-6; tentative D call: TRBD1 (6 bases). Germline V CDR1 and CDR2: SEHNR, FQNEAQ (reference sequence). CDR3 length: 17 residues. Trimming removed 5 bases from V and 0 bases from J, with 14 bases in between. The CDR3 DNA reads as TGTGCCAGCAGCCCGGGGGGCGGGGGCTCCTATAATTCACCCCTCCACTTT. Its protein product is CASSPGGGGSYNSPLHF.

By share, this clonotype ranks as medium-sized. The chain links TRBV15 to TRBJ1-1; D is uncertain. Germline CDR1 is LNHNV and CDR2 is YYDKDF (reference sequence). The CDR3 extends over 14 amino acids. Trimming removed 8 bases at V and 4 bases at J, with 17 bases between. CDR3 nucleotides: TGTGCCACCGAGGCCCGGACGGTGGGCACTGAAGCTTTCTTT. Amino acids: CATEARTVGTEAFF.

This clonotype appeared many times. This rearrangement joins TRBV6-5 to TRBJ1-4; perhaps TRBD1 as D (5 bases). Looked up from germline, CDR1 is MNHEY and CDR2 is SVGAGI. The CDR3 extends over 15 amino acids. Trimming stripped 4 bases from V and 2 bases from J, with 11 bases between. The CDR3 reads CASSWRGLTNEKLFF. The CDR3 coding sequence is TGTGCCAGCAGTTGGAGGGGCCTTACTAATGAAAAACTGTTTTTT.